This T cell receptor beta chain was recovered during a study of shared clonotypes between healthy human individuals. Study-wide results and caveats: The authors expected sequencing depth to affect clonotype sharing among donors. Lower generation probabilities were found for non-shared clonotypes than for those shared by all four donors.

In the original processing: ImmunoSEQ only sent back junction sequences with no quality scores, so filtering was done differently. Sequencing was performed with immunoSEQ multiplex PCR; in TCRdb, only in-frame clones are kept and a portion is missing. V, J and clone size are those of that table, while D and trimming were read from the DNA. The table records roughly 770,000 clones, 90% to 98% of them present only once. Comment on this clone: What it recognizes is unknown. An end of the junction does not agree with germline; a read error may underlie this.

Naive CD8 populations comprised CD45RO-negative cells positively selected for CCR7, excluding terminally differentiated effector memory CD45RA+ cells. CDR1 SGHNT and CDR2 YYREEE come from the germline V gene (reference sequence). This CDR3 comprises 12 residues. This chain uses TRBV5-4 with TRBJ2-1; a possible D gene is TRBD2 (5 bases). The receptor comes from a young man in good health. The sample comprised naive CD8+ T cells sorted from blood. The CDR3 bases are TGTGCCAGCAGCGGTAGCGCCAATGAGCTGTTCTTC. This sequence encodes CASSGSANELFF. Complete variable domain (other parts from reference TRBV5-4 and TRBJ2-1): ETGVTQSPTHLIKTRGQQVTLRCSSQSGHNTVSWYQQALGQGPQFIFQYYREEENGRGNFPPRFSGLQFPNYSSELNVNALELDDSALYLCASSGSANELFFGPGTRLTVL.